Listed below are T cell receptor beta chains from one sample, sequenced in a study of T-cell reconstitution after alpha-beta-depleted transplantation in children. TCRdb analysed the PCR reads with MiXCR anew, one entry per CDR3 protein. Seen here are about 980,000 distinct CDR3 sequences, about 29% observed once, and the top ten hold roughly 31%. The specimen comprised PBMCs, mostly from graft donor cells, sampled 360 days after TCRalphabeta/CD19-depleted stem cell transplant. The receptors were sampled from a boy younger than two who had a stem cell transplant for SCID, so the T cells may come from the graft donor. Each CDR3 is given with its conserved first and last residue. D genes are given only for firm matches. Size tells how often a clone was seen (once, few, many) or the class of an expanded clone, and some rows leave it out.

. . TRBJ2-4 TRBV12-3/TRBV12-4 CASSSGRNIQYF TGTGCCAGCAGTTCTGGAAGGAACATTCAGTACTTC
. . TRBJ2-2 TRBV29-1 CSGKGLGRRGTGELFF TGCAGCGGGAAGGGGTTGGGGCGAAGGGGCACCGGGGAGCTGTTTTTT
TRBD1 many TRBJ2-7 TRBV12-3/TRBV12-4 CASSPWTGSYEQYF TGTGCCAGCAGTCCGTGGACAGGTTCCTACGAGCAGTACTTC
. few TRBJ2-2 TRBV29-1 CSVEKDIFTGELFF TGCAGCGTTGAAAAGGACATCTTCACCGGGGAGCTGTTTTTT
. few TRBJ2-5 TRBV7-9 CASSPPEYAFQYF TGTGCCAGCAGCCCCCCGGAATACGCCTTCCAGTACTTC
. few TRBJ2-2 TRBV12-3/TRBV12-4 CASSFIYTGELFF TGTGCCAGCAGTTTCATTTACACCGGGGAGCTGTTTTTT
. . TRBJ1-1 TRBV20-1 CSARVSGETEAFF TGCAGTGCTAGAGTCAGCGGGGAAACTGAAGCTTTCTTT
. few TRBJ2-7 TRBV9 CASSSFESSYEQYF TGTGCCAGCAGTTCCTTTGAGAGCTCCTACGAGCAGTACTTC
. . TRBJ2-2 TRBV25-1 CASSETLALVPAGELFF TGTGCCAGCAGTGAAACTCTAGCCCTTGTTCCCGCCGGGGAGCTGTTTTTT
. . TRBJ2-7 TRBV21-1 CASSPQGAQAARCYEQYF TGTGCCAGCAGCCCCCAGGGGGCTCAGGCAGCAAGGTGCTACGAGCAGTACTTC
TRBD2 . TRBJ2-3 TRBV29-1 CSVEDPSRAASGGYYTQYF TGCAGCGTTGAAGACCCCTCAAGGGCGGCTAGCGGGGGGTACTATACGCAGTATTTT
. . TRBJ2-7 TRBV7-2 CASSSVRDGLYEQYF TGTGCCAGCAGCTCCGTTCGGGACGGACTCTACGAGCAGTACTTC
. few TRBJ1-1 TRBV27 CASSPNSWTEAFF TGTGCCAGCAGTCCCAATTCATGGACTGAAGCTTTCTTT
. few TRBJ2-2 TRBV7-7 CASSSYNTGELFF TGTGCCAGCAGCTCTTATAACACCGGGGAGCTGTTTTTT
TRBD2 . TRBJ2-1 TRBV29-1 CSVVAGGPGNEQFF TGCAGCGTTGTCGCGGGGGGGCCCGGCAATGAGCAGTTCTTC
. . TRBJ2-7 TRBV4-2 CASSQSFLQSSPYEQYF TGTGCCAGCAGCCAATCCTTTTTACAGTCCAGCCCCTACGAGCAGTACTTC
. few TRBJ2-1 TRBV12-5 CASGTRPGVAYNEQFF TGTGCTAGTGGTACCCGCCCGGGGGTGGCCTACAATGAGCAGTTCTTC
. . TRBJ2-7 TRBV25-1 CASSEGPLPGDGHEQYF TGTGCCAGCAGTGAAGGGCCCCTACCCGGGGACGGGCACGAGCAGTACTTC
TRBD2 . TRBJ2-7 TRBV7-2 CASSLALRRGGPEQYF TGTGCCAGCAGCTTAGCGTTACGGCGGGGGGGCCCCGAGCAGTACTTC
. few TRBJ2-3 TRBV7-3 CASSLTSAGTNTDTQYF TGTGCCAGCAGCTTAACGTCGGCGGGGACGAACACAGATACGCAGTATTTT
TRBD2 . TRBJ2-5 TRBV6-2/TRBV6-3 CASSYGLAGAETQYF TGTGCCAGCAGTTACGGACTAGCGGGTGCAGAGACCCAGTACTTC
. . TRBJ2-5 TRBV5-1 CASSSFGGWGQETQYF TGCGCCAGCAGCTCCTTTGGTGGATGGGGCCAAGAGACCCAGTACTTC
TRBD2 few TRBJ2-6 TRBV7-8 CASSLRGGINSGANVLTF TGTGCCAGCAGCTTGCGGGGGGGTATAAACTCTGGGGCCAACGTCCTGACTTTC
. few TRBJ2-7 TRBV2 CASSVADLYEQYF TGTGCCAGCAGTGTCGCAGACCTCTACGAGCAGTACTTC
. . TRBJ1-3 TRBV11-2 CASSSTIGNTIYF TGTGCCAGCAGCTCTACTATAGGAAACACCATATATTTT
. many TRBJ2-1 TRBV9 CASSVEGSQPYNEQFF TGTGCCAGCAGCGTAGAGGGTAGTCAGCCCTACAATGAGCAGTTCTTC
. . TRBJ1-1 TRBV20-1 CSTQGVGGKAFF TGCAGTACTCAAGGGGTAGGTGGGAAAGCTTTCTTT
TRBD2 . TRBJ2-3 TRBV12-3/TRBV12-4 CASSHTSGGITDTQYF TGTGCCAGCAGTCACACTAGCGGGGGTATCACAGATACGCAGTATTTT
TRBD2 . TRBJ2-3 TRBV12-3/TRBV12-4 CASSRLAGGLSTDTQYF TGTGCCAGCTCTCGGCTAGCGGGGGGCCTCAGCACAGATACGCAGTATTTT
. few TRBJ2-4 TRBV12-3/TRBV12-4 CASSFHAGLAKNIQYF TGTGCCAGCAGTTTTCATGCGGGGCTAGCCAAAAACATTCAGTACTTC
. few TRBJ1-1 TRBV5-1 CASVQGPNTEAFF TGCGCCAGCGTCCAGGGCCCTAACACTGAAGCTTTCTTT
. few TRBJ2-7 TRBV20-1 CSANYREEQYF TGCAGTGCTAATTATCGCGAGGAGCAGTACTTC
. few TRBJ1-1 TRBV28 CASSLRGVPLNTEAFF TGTGCCAGCAGTTTACGGGGGGTCCCCCTGAACACTGAAGCTTTCTTT
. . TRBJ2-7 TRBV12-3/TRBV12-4 CASSLVPLQVEQYF TGTGCCAGCAGCTTGGTCCCTTTACAGGTCGAGCAGTACTTC
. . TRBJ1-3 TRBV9 CASSADFSGNTIYF TGTGCCAGCAGCGCTGACTTCTCTGGAAACACCATATATTTT
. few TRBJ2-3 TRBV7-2 CASSPLKYTDTQYF TGTGCCAGCAGCCCCCTCAAATACACAGATACGCAGTATTTT
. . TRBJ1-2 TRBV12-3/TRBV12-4 CASRPAQVGGGYTF TGTGCCAGCAGACCCGCCCAGGTCGGAGGGGGCTACACCTTC
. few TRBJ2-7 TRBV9 CASSVGVGAYEQYF TGTGCCAGCAGCGTAGGGGTGGGGGCCTACGAGCAGTACTTC
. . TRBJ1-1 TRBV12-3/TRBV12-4 CASSSLQLNTEAFF TGTGCCAGCAGTTCATTACAGCTGAACACTGAAGCTTTCTTT
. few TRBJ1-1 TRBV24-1 CATRPTAPNTEAFF TGTGCCACCCGCCCGACGGCTCCGAACACTGAAGCTTTCTTT
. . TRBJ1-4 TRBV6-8 CASKAPGPSATNEKLFF TGTGCCAGCAAAGCCCCAGGGCCCTCGGCGACTAATGAAAAACTGTTTTTT
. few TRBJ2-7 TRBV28 CASRLANYEQYF TGTGCCAGCAGGCTCGCTAACTACGAGCAGTACTTC
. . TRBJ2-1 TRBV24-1 CATSDPGSGSYNEQFF TGTGCCACCAGTGACCCAGGGTCGGGCTCCTACAATGAGCAGTTCTTC
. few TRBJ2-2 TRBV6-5 CASSYTIGTGELFF TGTGCCAGCAGTTACACTATAGGTACCGGGGAGCTGTTTTTT
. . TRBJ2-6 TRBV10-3 CAISLQGPGANVLTF TGTGCCATCAGTCTACAGGGTCCTGGGGCCAACGTCCTGACTTTC
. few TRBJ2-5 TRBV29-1 CSVAGTEETQYF TGCAGCGTTGCCGGGACCGAAGAGACCCAGTACTTC
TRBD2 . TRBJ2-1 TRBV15 CATSEGTSGGYEQFF TGTGCCACCAGCGAAGGGACTAGCGGGGGCTATGAGCAGTTCTTC
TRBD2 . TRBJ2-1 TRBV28 CASIHWPSGGPYNEQFF TGTGCCAGCATCCATTGGCCTAGCGGGGGACCCTACAATGAGCAGTTCTTC
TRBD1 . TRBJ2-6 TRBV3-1 CASSQRQGVSGSGANVLTF TGTGCCAGCAGCCAGAGACAGGGAGTGTCAGGCTCTGGGGCCAACGTCCTGACTTTC
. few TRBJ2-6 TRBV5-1 CASSPAIFSGANVLTF TGCGCCAGCAGCCCCGCGATTTTCTCTGGGGCCAACGTCCTGACTTTC